These 10 T cell receptor beta chains were all obtained from the same sample, sequenced in a study of blood T cell repertoires in COVID-19. Assay used: immunoSEQ multiplex PCR; TCRdb lists only in-frame clones, some missing. The sample yields under 150,000 clones, about 80% seen once. Sample: peripheral blood. These receptors originate from a man between 60 and 70 years old with acute or convalescent COVID-19.

The chain uses TRBV4-3 and TRBJ1-4; the D gene is possibly TRBD1 (5 bases). The CDR3 extends over 14 amino acids. CDR1 and CDR2 from the germline V gene are LGHNA and YSLEER. Between the trimmed V and J ends, which lost 1 base and 5 bases, there was a span of 8 bases. CDR3 DNA sequence: TGCGCCAGCAGCCAAGGGCAGGGAAATGAAAAACTGTTTTTT. Translation gives CASSQGQGNEKLFF.

The chain combines TRBV5-5 with TRBJ1-2; TRBD1 is a possible D gene (6 bases). Germline CDR1 is SGHKS and CDR2 is YYEKEE (reference sequence). V shed 0 bases and J shed 10 bases, with 22 bases lying between them. The CDR3 is 16 amino acids. The chain's CDR3 is CASSLDFWVGGVDYTF. CDR3 in DNA: TGTGCCAGCAGCTTGGATTTTTGGGTAGGGGGGGTCGACTACACCTTC.

The genes are TRBV5-8 and TRBJ2-1; perhaps TRBD2 as D (5 bases). The length of the CDR3 is 15 residues. Trimming took 2 bases from V and 7 from J, leaving 16 bases between them. Per germline, CDR1 SGHTS and CDR2 YDEGEE. CDR3 residues: CASSLPGTDRNEQFF. CDR3 sequence (DNA): TGTGCCAGCAGCTTACCGGGAACGGATAGAAATGAGCAGTTCTTC.

V and J are TRBV24-1 and TRBJ2-3, with D tentatively TRBD1 (5 bases). The CDR3 consists of 16 residues. CDR1 is KGHDR and CDR2 is SFDVKD in the germline V gene. Trimming shortened V by 1 base and J by 2 bases, and 12 bases separated the two germline ends. CDR3 sequence reads: CATSDLEQGYTDTQYF. The CDR3 DNA reads as TGTGCCACCAGTGATTTAGAGCAGGGTTACACAGATACGCAGTATTTT.

J is TRBJ2-1 and V is TRBV28, with D unresolved. In germline, CDR1 is MDHEN, CDR2 SYDVKM. This CDR3 region has 15 residues. V lost 4 bases, J lost 0 bases, and 10 bases lay in between. The CDR3 sequence: CASSSFADSYNEQFF. As DNA, the CDR3 is TGTGCCAGCAGTTCTTTTGCGGACTCCTACAATGAGCAGTTCTTC.

This clone has just one count. This chain links TRBV24-1 with TRBJ2-5, with 7 bases fitting TRBD2. V was pared by 5 bases and J by 9 bases, with 5 bases of the junction left unmatched. CDR1 and CDR2 (germline): KGHDR, SFDVKD. This CDR3 spans 12 amino acids. The CDR3 is CATSVVGGSQYF. In DNA, the CDR3 is TGTGCCACCAGTGTCGTCGGGGGGTCCCAGTACTTC.

The CDR3 DNA sequence: TGTGCCACTAGAAGTATCGACAGGGGTGCTAACTATGGCTACACCTTC. This sequence encodes CATRSIDRGANYGYTF. The gene calls are TRBV19 and TRBJ1-2, with 8 bases identical to TRBD1. The CDR3 loop spans 16 amino acids. J gave up 0 bases and V 10 bases, and 13 bases lay outside the gene matches. Germline V gene lookup returns CDR1 LNHDA and CDR2 SQIVND (reference sequence).

Here the CDR3 DNA reads TGTGCCAGCACCGGGGACAGGGCGGACTATGGCTACACCTTC. Protein: CASTGDRADYGYTF. The genes are TRBV7-9 and TRBJ1-2, with 9 bases that match TRBD1. The CDR3 extends over 14 amino acids. Trimming at V came to 7 bases and at J to 3 bases, leaving 6 bases not matched to a gene. Germline values: CDR1 SEHNR, CDR2 FQNEAQ (reference sequence). The full variable domain, completed using reference TRBV7-9 and TRBJ1-2, is DTGVSQNPRHKITKRGQNVTFRCDPISEHNRLYWYRQTLGQGPEFLTYFQNEAQLEKSRLLSDRFSAERPKGSFSTLEIQRTEQGDSAMYLCASTGDRADYGYTFGSGTRLTVV.

This clone was detected ten times or more. This chain links TRBV19 with TRBJ1-2; D is unresolved. The CDR3 is 16 residues long. Germline values: CDR1 LNHDA, CDR2 SQIVND (reference sequence). Between the trimmed V and J ends, which lost 1 base and 6 bases, there was a span of 18 bases. The CDR3 loop reads CASSIGSGREPNGYTF. In DNA form, the CDR3 reads TGTGCCAGTAGTATAGGCTCGGGTCGAGAGCCAAATGGCTACACCTTC. The full variable domain, in which reference TRBV19 and TRBJ1-2 provide the parts outside the CDR3, is DGGITQSPKYLFRKEGQNVTLSCEQNLNHDAMYWYRQDPGQGLRLIYYSQIVNDFQKGDIAEGYSVSREKKESFPLTVTSAQKNPTAFYLCASSIGSGREPNGYTFGSGTRLTVV.

Details on this clone: Being one base from a much bigger clone, this may be a read error. The rearrangement uses TRBV3-1 (or the pseudogene TRBV3-2) and TRBJ1-1, with a tentative D call TRBD1 (5 bases). CDR1 and CDR2 from the germline V gene are LGHDT and YNNKEL (reference sequence). The CDR3 sequence is 13 residues long. V lost 4 bases to trimming and J lost 1 base, with 7 bases between them. The CDR3: CASSRQKNTEAFF. As DNA, the CDR3 is TGTGCCAGCAGCCGACAGAAGAACACTGAAGCTTTCTTT.